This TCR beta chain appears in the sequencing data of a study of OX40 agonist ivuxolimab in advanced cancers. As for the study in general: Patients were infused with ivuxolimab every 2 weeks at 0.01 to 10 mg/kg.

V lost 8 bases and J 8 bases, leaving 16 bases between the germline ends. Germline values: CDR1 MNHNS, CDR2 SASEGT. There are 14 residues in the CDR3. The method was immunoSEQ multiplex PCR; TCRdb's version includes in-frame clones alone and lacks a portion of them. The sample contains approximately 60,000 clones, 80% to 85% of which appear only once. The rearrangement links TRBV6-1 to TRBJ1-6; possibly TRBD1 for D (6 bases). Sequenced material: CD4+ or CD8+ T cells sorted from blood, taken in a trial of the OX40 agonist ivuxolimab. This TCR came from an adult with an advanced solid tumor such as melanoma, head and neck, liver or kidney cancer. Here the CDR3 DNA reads TGTGCCAGCCTCACGGACAGCGGGCATTCACCCCTCCACTTT. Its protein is CASLTDSGHSPLHF.